The TCR beta chain described here comes from a study of CD8 T cells in ankylosing spondylitis. The germline gives CDR1 MNHEY, CDR2 SVGEGT. Trimming left V 2 bases short and J 0 bases short, with 5 bases between. The CDR3 is 13 residues long. To note about this clonotype: The target antigen is unknown.

Molecular-barcoded quantitative 5'-RACE produced these TCR beta libraries. TCRdb recomputed calls from the 5' RACE reads with MiXCR, one row per CDR3 protein. The sample shows around 770,000 distinct CDR3 sequences, around 20% of them seen only once. Study-level results: Blood of patients with ankylosing spondylitis appeared to be characterized by a TCR beta motif of eight highly homologous variants. Within matched ankylosing spondylitis synovial fluid, disease-linked clones were reportedly significantly enriched. There were earlier reports of some motif variants in reactive arthritis synovial fluid and blood.

V and J are TRBV6-2 or TRBV6-3 and TRBJ2-7; no firm D call. This receptor was identified in a male donor with ankylosing spondylitis. Sequenced material: blood, either unsorted or a sorted T cell fraction (not recorded which). CDR3 protein: CASSYLYSYEQYF. The CDR3 DNA reads as TGTGCCAGCAGTTACCTTTACTCCTACGAGCAGTACTTC.